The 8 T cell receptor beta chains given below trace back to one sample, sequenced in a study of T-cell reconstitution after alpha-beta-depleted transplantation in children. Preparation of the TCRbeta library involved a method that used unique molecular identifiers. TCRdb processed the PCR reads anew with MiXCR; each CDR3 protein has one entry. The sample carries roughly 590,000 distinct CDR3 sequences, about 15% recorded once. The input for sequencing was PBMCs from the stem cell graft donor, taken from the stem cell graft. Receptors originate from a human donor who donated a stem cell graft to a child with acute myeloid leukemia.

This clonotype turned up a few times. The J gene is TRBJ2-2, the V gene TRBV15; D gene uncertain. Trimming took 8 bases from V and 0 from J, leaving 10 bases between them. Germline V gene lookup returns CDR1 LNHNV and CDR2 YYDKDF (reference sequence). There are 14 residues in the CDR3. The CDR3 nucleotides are TGTGCCACCTCAACTATTCCGAACACCGGGGAGCTGTTTTTT. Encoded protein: CATSTIPNTGELFF.

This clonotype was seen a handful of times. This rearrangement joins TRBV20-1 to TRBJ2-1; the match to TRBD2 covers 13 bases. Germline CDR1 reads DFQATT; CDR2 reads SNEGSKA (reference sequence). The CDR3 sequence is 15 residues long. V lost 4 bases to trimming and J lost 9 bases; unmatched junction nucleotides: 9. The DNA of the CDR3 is TGCAGTGCTAAACCACTAGCGGGGGGGCCGATTGAGCAGTTCTTC. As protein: CSAKPLAGGPIEQFF.

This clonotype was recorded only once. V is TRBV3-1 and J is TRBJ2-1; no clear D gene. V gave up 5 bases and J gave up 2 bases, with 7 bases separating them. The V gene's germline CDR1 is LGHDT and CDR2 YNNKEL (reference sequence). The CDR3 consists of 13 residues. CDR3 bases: TGTGCCAGCAGCGGAGTCACCTACAATGAGCAGTTCTTC. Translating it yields CASSGVTYNEQFF.

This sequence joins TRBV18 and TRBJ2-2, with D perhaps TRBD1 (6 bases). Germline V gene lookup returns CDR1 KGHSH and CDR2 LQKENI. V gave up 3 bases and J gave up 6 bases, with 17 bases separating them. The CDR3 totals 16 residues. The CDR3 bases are TGTGCCAGCTCACCCGACAGGAGCGGTGAGCCCGGGGAGCTGTTTTTT. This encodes CASSPDRSGEPGELFF.

The CDR3, as DNA: TGTGCCAGCAGCACCGGGGCAACCTCCCAAGAGACCCAGTACTTC. As protein: CASSTGATSQETQYF. The chain recombines TRBV6-1 with TRBJ2-5; either TRBD1 or TRBD2 may fit D (5 bases each). The CDR3 runs 15 residues. Germline CDR1 reads MNHNS; CDR2 reads SASEGT. V was trimmed by 6 bases and J by 1 base, leaving 15 bases between them.

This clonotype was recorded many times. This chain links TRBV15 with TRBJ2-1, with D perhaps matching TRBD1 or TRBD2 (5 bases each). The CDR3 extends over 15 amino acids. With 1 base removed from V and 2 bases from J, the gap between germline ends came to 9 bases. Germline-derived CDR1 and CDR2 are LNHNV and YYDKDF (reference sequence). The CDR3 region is CATSRVQGAYNEQFF. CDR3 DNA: TGTGCCACCAGCAGAGTTCAGGGAGCCTACAATGAGCAGTTCTTC.

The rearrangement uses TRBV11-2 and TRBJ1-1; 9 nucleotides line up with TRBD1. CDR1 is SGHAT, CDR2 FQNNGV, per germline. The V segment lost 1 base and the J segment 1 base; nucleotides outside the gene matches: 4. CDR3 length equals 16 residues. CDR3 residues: CASSLGTGVGNTEAFF. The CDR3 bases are TGTGCCAGCAGCTTAGGGACAGGGGTCGGGAACACTGAAGCTTTCTTT.

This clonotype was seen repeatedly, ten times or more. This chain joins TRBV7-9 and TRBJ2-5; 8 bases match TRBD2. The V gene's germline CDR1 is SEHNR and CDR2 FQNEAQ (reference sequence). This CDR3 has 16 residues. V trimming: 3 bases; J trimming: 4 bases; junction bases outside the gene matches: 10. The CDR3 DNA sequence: TGTGCCAGCAGCTTCAATCAGCGGGAGACATCAGAGACCCAGTACTTC. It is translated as CASSFNQRETSETQYF.